Presented here are 25 T cell receptor beta chains from one specimen sequenced in a study of OX40 agonist ivuxolimab in advanced cancers. Profiling relied on immunoSEQ multiplex PCR, and the TCRdb table lists in-frame clones only, not all of them. The sample lists over 70,000 clones, roughly 78% occurring once. The starting material was CD4+ or CD8+ T cells sorted from blood, obtained in a trial of the OX40 agonist ivuxolimab. The receptor set was obtained from an adult with an advanced solid tumor such as melanoma, head and neck, liver or kidney cancer.

This rearrangement joins TRBV19 to TRBJ2-1; TRBD2 aligns across 10 bases. Trimming at V came to 0 bases and at J to 3 bases, leaving 5 bases not matched to a gene. There are 17 residues in the CDR3. Germline CDR1 is LNHDA and CDR2 is SQIVND (reference sequence). The DNA for the CDR3 is TGTGCCAGTAGTATAGACCGTGGACTAGCGGACTACAATGAGCAGTTCTTC. This encodes CASSIDRGLADYNEQFF.

The V gene is TRBV19, the J gene TRBJ2-6; maybe TRBD1 (6 bases). CDR1 LNHDA and CDR2 SQIVND come from the germline V gene (reference sequence). The ends were cut back, 6 bases at V and 4 bases at J, with 13 bases in the middle. This CDR3 has 15 amino acids. CDR3 nucleotides: TGTGCCAGTAGCCCCCGGACAGCCGGGGCCAACGTCCTGACTTTC. This sequence encodes CASSPRTAGANVLTF.

The V call is TRBV2, the J call TRBJ2-3; D may be TRBD1 or TRBD2 (6 bases each). Trimming shortened V by 6 bases and J by 6 bases, and 13 bases separated the two germline ends. The CDR3 runs to 13 residues. In germline, CDR1 is SNHLY, CDR2 FYNNEI. CDR3 amino acids: CASSRGQGDTQYF. The DNA for the CDR3 is TGTGCCAGCAGCCGGGGGCAGGGGGATACGCAGTATTTT.

This rearrangement joins TRBV28 to TRBJ2-7, with 7 positions matching TRBD1. Germline trimming cut 4 bases from V and 5 bases from J; bases unmatched to any gene: 8. The V gene's germline CDR1 is MDHEN and CDR2 SYDVKM. The CDR3 contains 14 residues. CDR3 nucleotide sequence: TGTGCCAGCAGTTCCCCCGGGACAGAAGACGAGCAGTACTTC. Its protein is CASSSPGTEDEQYF.

This clone was found a few times. The chain joins TRBV19 to TRBJ2-1; D gene uncertain. Germline CDR1 is LNHDA and CDR2 is SQIVND (reference sequence). This CDR3 spans 12 amino acids. The V end lost 6 bases, the J end lost 6 bases, and 9 bases lay between the germline ends. Here the CDR3 reads CASSPHTNEQFF. DNA for the CDR3: TGTGCCAGTAGCCCTCATACCAATGAGCAGTTCTTC.

The chain combines TRBV7-2 with TRBJ2-3, with TRBD2 matching over 8 bases. This CDR3 spans 17 amino acids. The germline gives CDR1 SGHTA, CDR2 FQGNSA. With 1 base clipped from V and 8 bases from J, the junction kept 14 bases outside the gene matches. The CDR3 reads CASSLEGTRGRPGTQYF. The CDR3, as DNA: TGTGCCAGCAGCTTAGAAGGGACTAGGGGCCGGCCCGGTACGCAGTATTTT.

This chain links TRBV6-1 with TRBJ1-2, with D perhaps TRBD1 (6 bases). In germline, CDR1 is MNHNS, CDR2 SASEGT. Trimming pared 6 bases from V and 6 bases from J, leaving 20 bases between. The CDR3 consists of 15 residues. Here the CDR3 DNA reads TGTGCCAGCAGGGCCTTGGTCGGGGGCGGGGATGGCTACACCTTC. Amino acids: CASRALVGGGDGYTF.

There are a few counts of this clone. The chain joins TRBV11-2 to TRBJ1-1, with 7 bases lining up with TRBD1. CDR3 length equals 14 residues. In germline, CDR1 is SGHAT, CDR2 FQNNGV. V shed 0 bases and J 5 bases; nucleotides not matched to a gene: 3. CDR3 in DNA: TGTGCCAGCAGCTTAGACAGGGGGAAAACTGAAGCTTTCTTT. Translation gives CASSLDRGKTEAFF.

The chain couples TRBV5-4 to TRBJ2-4, with a weak D call TRBD1 (6 bases). The CDR3 is 16 amino acids. Trimming stripped 0 bases from V and 0 bases from J, with 10 bases between. Germline values: CDR1 SGHNT, CDR2 YYREEE (reference sequence). The CDR3 loop is CASSLEGGIAKNIQYF. The CDR3 DNA reads as TGTGCCAGCAGCTTGGAAGGGGGTATAGCCAAAAACATTCAGTACTTC. Full variable domain (outside the CDR3, taken from reference TRBV5-4 and TRBJ2-4): ETGVTQSPTHLIKTRGQQVTLRCSSQSGHNTVSWYQQALGQGPQFIFQYYREEENGRGNFPPRFSGLQFPNYSSELNVNALELDDSALYLCASSLEGGIAKNIQYFGAGTRLSVL.

The chain employs TRBV19 and TRBJ1-1; 8 nucleotides match TRBD1. Germline CDR1 and CDR2: LNHDA and SQIVND (reference sequence). This CDR3 has 15 amino acids. The junction had 5 bases not matched to a gene; V was cut back by 5 bases and J by 0 bases. DNA for the CDR3: TGTGCCAGTAGTGGAGGCAGGGGGCTGAACACTGAAGCTTTCTTT. Protein: CASSGGRGLNTEAFF. Complete variable domain (other parts from reference TRBV19 and TRBJ1-1): DGGITQSPKYLFRKEGQNVTLSCEQNLNHDAMYWYRQDPGQGLRLIYYSQIVNDFQKGDIAEGYSVSREKKESFPLTVTSAQKNPTAFYLCASSGGRGLNTEAFFGQGTRLTVV.

The chain has TRBV7-9 and TRBJ2-4; 9 bases agree with TRBD1. V shed 2 bases and J 7 bases; nucleotides not matched to a gene: 3. Germline-derived CDR1 and CDR2 are SEHNR and FQNEAQ (reference sequence). The CDR3 totals 14 residues. The CDR3 loop is CASSLSDRGNIQYF. CDR3 nucleotide sequence: TGTGCCAGCAGCTTATCCGACAGGGGGAACATTCAGTACTTC. The variable domain in full, with the rest retrieved from reference TRBV7-9 and TRBJ2-4, is DTGVSQNPRHKITKRGQNVTFRCDPISEHNRLYWYRQTLGQGPEFLTYFQNEAQLEKSRLLSDRFSAERPKGSFSTLEIQRTEQGDSAMYLCASSLSDRGNIQYFGAGTRLSVL.

CDR3 nucleotide sequence: TGTGCCAGCAGTTTATTTAGCGGGAGTAGGACAGATACGCAGTATTTT. Protein sequence: CASSLFSGSRTDTQYF. The chain links TRBV28 to TRBJ2-3; 9 bases map to TRBD2. Trimming removed 1 base from V and 3 bases from J; junction bases left unmatched: 5. The CDR3 covers 16 residues. Germline V gene sequence: CDR1 MDHEN, CDR2 SYDVKM. Full variable domain (outside the CDR3, taken from reference TRBV28 and TRBJ2-3): DVKVTQSSRYLVKRTGEKVFLECVQDMDHENMFWYRQDPGLGLRLIYFSYDVKMKEKGDIPEGYSVSREKKERFSLILESASTNQTSMYLCASSLFSGSRTDTQYFGPGTRLTVL.

The chain uses TRBV7-2 and TRBJ2-7; 10 bases agree with TRBD1. The germline V gene has CDR1 SGHTA and CDR2 FQGNSA. Trimming removed 5 bases from V and 3 bases from J; junction bases left unmatched: 7. The CDR3 has 15 residues. CDR3 in amino acids: CASSTGTGARYEQYF. CDR3 sequence (DNA): TGTGCCAGCAGCACCGGGACAGGGGCACGCTACGAGCAGTACTTC. The variable domain in full, with the rest retrieved from reference TRBV7-2 and TRBJ2-7, is GAGVSQSPSNKVTEKGKDVELRCDPISGHTALYWYRQSLGQGLEFLIYFQGNSAPDKSGLPSDRFSAERTGGSVSTLTIQRTQQEDSAVYLCASSTGTGARYEQYFGPGTRLTVT.

The chain carries TRBV28 and TRBJ2-3; D possibly corresponds to TRBD2 (5 bases). The CDR3 consists of 15 residues. Trimming left V 3 bases short and J 3 bases short, with 13 bases between. The germline CDR1 and CDR2 sequences are MDHEN and SYDVKM. The CDR3 loop is CASSFSGSWTDTQYF. The CDR3 bases are TGTGCCAGCAGTTTTTCTGGGAGTTGGACAGATACGCAGTATTTT.

The chain couples TRBV11-3 to TRBJ2-7; tentatively, D is TRBD2 (6 bases). The CDR3 has 15 amino acids. Germline V gene lookup returns CDR1 SGHNT and CDR2 YENEEA. V was pared by 2 bases and J by 5 bases, with 16 bases between. The CDR3 loop reads CASSLTSLAVHEQYF. The CDR3 DNA reads TGTGCCAGCAGCTTAACTTCACTAGCAGTCCACGAGCAGTACTTC.

This sequence joins TRBV7-2 and TRBJ2-5; the D gene is possibly TRBD2 (5 bases). Trimming took off 4 bases at V and 0 bases at J, with 9 bases between the two ends. Per germline, CDR1 SGHTA and CDR2 FQGNSA. This CDR3 has 14 residues. DNA of the CDR3: TGTGCCAGCAGCTCGAGGAGGTACCAAGAGACCCAGTACTTC. Translating it yields CASSSRRYQETQYF.

The table lists this clone with a count of one. The chain links TRBV19 to TRBJ1-2; the D is unclear. The CDR3 length is 15 residues. Per germline, CDR1 LNHDA and CDR2 SQIVND (reference sequence). The V and J ends lost 6 bases and 0 bases respectively, with 14 bases between them. CDR3 amino acids: CASRPQARANYGYTF. Written as DNA, the CDR3 is TGTGCCAGTAGGCCGCAGGCCCGAGCTAACTATGGCTACACCTTC.

This chain uses TRBV10-3 with TRBJ1-6; perhaps TRBD1 as D (5 bases). CDR3 length equals 14 residues. Per the germline V gene, CDR1 is ENHRY and CDR2 is SYGVKD. Deletions cut 2 bases from V and 13 bases from J, with 15 bases between. Here the CDR3 DNA reads TGTGCCATCAGTGAGCATGGGGGGGGTAACCCCCTCCACTTT. Protein sequence: CAISEHGGGNPLHF.

The rearrangement links TRBV5-1 to TRBJ1-2; TRBD1 matches 9 bases. This CDR3 is 16 amino acids long. From germline, CDR1 is SGHRS and CDR2 YFSETQ. Trimming removed 4 bases from V and 0 bases from J; junction bases left unmatched: 7. This chain's CDR3 is CASSNGQGPPNYGYTF. The CDR3 region has the DNA TGCGCCAGCAGCAACGGACAGGGGCCACCTAACTATGGCTACACCTTC.

This chain joins TRBV19 and TRBJ2-5; TRBD2 matches 8 bases. Per germline, CDR1 LNHDA and CDR2 SQIVND (reference sequence). V lost 3 bases to trimming and J lost 1 base; unmatched junction nucleotides: 7. CDR3 length: 16 amino acids. The CDR3 region has the DNA TGTGCCAGTAGTATCGGGGGGGCTTTGTCCCAAGAGACCCAGTACTTC. It is translated as CASSIGGALSQETQYF.

The rearrangement links TRBV4-2 to TRBJ1-5, with a weak D call TRBD1 (6 bases). The CDR3 loop spans 15 amino acids. Trimming shortened V by 9 bases and J by 1 base, and 16 bases separated the two germline ends. Germline CDR1 and CDR2: LGHNA and YNFKEQ. This CDR3 is CASLRRGRSNQPQHF. The CDR3 nucleotides read TGTGCCAGTCTTCGCAGGGGCAGGAGCAATCAGCCCCAGCATTTT.

The chain employs TRBV7-2 and TRBJ2-2; perhaps TRBD2 as D (5 bases). The CDR3 extends over 16 amino acids. V lost 2 bases and J lost 2, with 12 bases in between. The V gene's germline CDR1 is SGHTA and CDR2 FQGNSA. CDR3 nucleotide sequence: TGTGCCAGCAGCTTAAGTGGCGCGGGTAACACCGGGGAGCTGTTTTTT. This encodes CASSLSGAGNTGELFF.

This chain connects TRBV7-8 to TRBJ2-5, with TRBD2 as a possible D gene (6 bases). The length of the CDR3 is 16 residues. Trimming cost V 1 base and J 5 bases, with 17 bases left between them. In germline, CDR1 is SGHVS, CDR2 FQNEAQ. The CDR3 is CASSLDRRRADETQYF. In DNA form, the CDR3 reads TGTGCCAGCAGCTTAGATCGCCGGAGGGCCGATGAGACCCAGTACTTC.

This clone was observed at least ten times. This chain links TRBV10-2 with TRBJ2-7; TRBD1 matches at 11 bases. Germline lookup yields CDR1 WSHSY and CDR2 SAAADI. This CDR3 has 16 residues. V trimming: 5 bases; J trimming: 0 bases; junction bases outside the gene matches: 6. CDR3 sequence reads: CASSSWDRGYSYEQYF. CDR3 DNA sequence: TGCGCCAGCAGTTCTTGGGACAGGGGGTACTCCTACGAGCAGTACTTC.

This clone has just a few counts. This chain uses TRBV7-8 with TRBJ2-7; D possibly corresponds to TRBD2 (5 bases). Trimming left V 1 base short and J 7 bases short, with 11 bases between. Germline-derived CDR1 and CDR2 are SGHVS and FQNEAQ. The CDR3 loop spans 13 amino acids. This chain's CDR3 is CASSLVSGSEQYF. The DNA for the CDR3 is TGTGCCAGCAGCTTAGTAAGCGGATCGGAGCAGTACTTC.